The present T cell receptor (beta chain) was sequenced within a study of cytotoxic CD8 clonotypes in ibrutinib-treated CLL. Comments on this clone: The antigen remains unidentified.

The CDR3 runs to 13 residues. V lost 7 bases and J lost 6, with 13 bases in between. Germline V lookup: CDR1 MDHEN, CDR2 SYDVKM. Sequencing was performed with immunoSEQ multiplex PCR; in TCRdb, only in-frame clones are kept and a portion is missing. This sample has just over 65,000 clones, with roughly 72% found just once. From cryopreserved PBMCs came around 2 micrograms of genomic DNA used for TCR beta libraries. Study outcomes and limitations: Circulating CD8+ T-cell counts were tracked by baseline clonality, which exceeded that of age-matched healthy donors.

The specimen was PBMCs, collected after 12 months of ibrutinib treatment. This TCR came from a human donor with chronic lymphocytic leukemia. V usage is TRBV28 and J usage is TRBJ1-5, with D maybe TRBD1 (5 bases). The CDR3 nucleotides read TGTGCCAGCAAAGGTCCAGGGAGTCAGCCCCAGCATTTT. Its translation is CASKGPGSQPQHF.